This T cell receptor beta chain comes out of a study of blood T cells in healthy people across ages. Overall study: In model experiments, template switching was able to capture about one barcoded beta molecule for every two T cells that were present.

A second PCR of 7 to 11 cycles used a sample-barcoded 5' primer and a J-beta primer mix. A single record per CDR3 protein comes from TCRdb applying MiXCR to the 5' RACE reads. The sample has 800,000 or so distinct CDR3 sequences; approximately 25% are singletons. Germline assignment: CDR1 SGHDN and CDR2 FVKESK. The CDR3 spans 14 residues. V was shortened by 2 bases and J by 2 bases, with 10 bases between the two germline ends. This clonotype was observed at least ten times. These data were likewise used in another study, on T cells of mothers and their children.

The V gene is TRBV14, the J gene TRBJ2-7; D ambiguous. The receptor was derived from a boy between 10 and 17 years old in good health. The sequenced sample consisted of blood. The CDR3 loop is CASSQYGRPYEQYF. CDR3 nucleotide sequence: TGTGCCAGCAGCCAATACGGGCGCCCCTACGAGCAGTACTTC.